This entry lists 25 T cell receptor beta chains sequenced from one sample in a study of T cell responses to AZD1222 COVID-19 vaccine. Profiling relied on immunoSEQ multiplex PCR, and the TCRdb table lists in-frame clones only, not all of them. The table lists about 170,000 clones, 80% to 90% of them singletons, with 6.5% to 7% in the top ten. The source was peripheral blood, collected on day 0 of AZD1222 vaccination. The receptors were gathered from an adult in good health.

The chain uses TRBV24-1 and TRBJ2-5; 8 bases agree with TRBD2. Germline V gives CDR1 KGHDR, CDR2 SFDVKD. V lost 6 bases to trimming and J lost 5 bases; unmatched junction nucleotides: 7. The CDR3 has 14 residues. CDR3 in DNA: TGTGCCACCAGTTCTCGCGGGGGGCGGGAGACCCAGTACTTC. Translating it yields CATSSRGGRETQYF.

V and J are TRBV10-1 and TRBJ2-1, with 8 bases matching TRBD1. The CDR3 totals 14 residues. The V gene's germline CDR1 is WNHNN and CDR2 SYGVQD (reference sequence). The junction had 7 bases not matched to a gene; V was cut back by 6 bases and J by 6 bases. Written as DNA, the CDR3 is TGCGCCAGCAGACAAGACAGGGGAGCCAATGAGCAGTTCTTC. Translated: CASRQDRGANEQFF.

V and J are TRBV5-1 and TRBJ1-2; perhaps TRBD1 as D (6 bases). The CDR3 totals 13 residues. V lost 5 bases, J lost 5 bases, and 13 bases lay in between. Germline V gives CDR1 SGHRS, CDR2 YFSETQ. The CDR3 DNA is TGCGCCAGCAGTTTCGGGCAGGGGTATGGCTACACCTTC. Protein: CASSFGQGYGYTF.

The chain uses TRBV28 and TRBJ1-2; D unresolved. Per the germline V gene, CDR1 is MDHEN and CDR2 is SYDVKM. The V and J ends lost 3 bases and 6 bases respectively, with 5 bases between them. The CDR3 covers 11 residues. Here the CDR3 DNA reads TGTGCCAGCAGTTTCTCCGATGGCTACACCTTC. It yields the protein CASSFSDGYTF.

V usage is TRBV9 and J usage is TRBJ2-1; 11 bases fit TRBD2. V was clipped by 4 bases and J by 0 bases; unmatched bases: 3. The germline V gene has CDR1 SGDLS and CDR2 YYNGEE. The CDR3 runs 16 residues. The CDR3 is CASSPLAGGSYNEQFF. In DNA, the CDR3 is TGTGCCAGCAGCCCCCTAGCGGGGGGCTCCTACAATGAGCAGTTCTTC.

The rearrangement joins TRBV5-4 to TRBJ2-3, with unresolved D. Per germline, CDR1 SGHNT and CDR2 YYREEE (reference sequence). The CDR3 has 12 amino acids. Trimming stripped 0 bases from V and 4 bases from J, with 3 bases between. In nucleotides, the CDR3 is TGTGCCAGCAGCTTGGGGGCAGATACGCAGTATTTT. It translates to CASSLGADTQYF.

V is TRBV5-1 and J is TRBJ2-2; tentatively, D is TRBD1 (6 bases). The germline CDR1 and CDR2 sequences are SGHRS and YFSETQ. This CDR3 comprises 15 residues. Trimming left V 4 bases short and J 1 base short, with 11 bases between. The CDR3 nucleotides are TGCGCCAGCAGCCCAGACAGGATGAACACCGGGGAGCTGTTTTTT. Translation: CASSPDRMNTGELFF. The full variable domain, with the rest looked up from reference TRBV5-1 and TRBJ2-2, is KAGVTQTPRYLIKTRGQQVTLSCSPISGHRSVSWYQQTPGQGLQFLFEYFSETQRNKGNFPGRFSGRQFSNSRSEMNVSTLELGDSALYLCASSPDRMNTGELFFGEGSRLTVL.

A word on this clone: Because the CDR3's place on the DNA is in doubt, the DNA is left out and the CDR3 is given as listed by TCRdb. This sequence joins TRBV15 and TRBJ2-1; the table assigns TRBD1, which was not confirmed against the DNA. Inclusive of both ends, the CDR3 amounts to 14 amino acids. Germline-derived CDR1 and CDR2 are LNHNV and YYDKDF (reference sequence). CDR3 protein: CATSRVGRGSGPFF.

The J gene is TRBJ1-3, the V gene TRBV6-6; the match to TRBD1 covers 10 bases. Per the germline V gene, CDR1 is MNHNY and CDR2 is SVGAGI (reference sequence). The CDR3 runs to 16 residues. V was pared by 5 bases and J by 4 bases, with 8 bases of the junction left unmatched. The CDR3 sequence is CASSATGTGVGNTIYF. The CDR3 nucleotides are TGTGCCAGCAGTGCGACCGGGACAGGGGTAGGAAACACCATATATTTT.

This chain connects TRBV19 to TRBJ1-4; D is possibly TRBD1 (6 bases). V was clipped by 3 bases and J by 14 bases, with 16 bases between them. Per germline, CDR1 LNHDA and CDR2 SQIVND (reference sequence). CDR3 length: 13 amino acids. Here the CDR3 reads CASSIAGVAGLFF. CDR3 DNA: TGTGCCAGTAGTATTGCAGGGGTCGCAGGCCTGTTTTTT.

The sample holds one count of this clone. The chain couples TRBV10-3 to TRBJ1-1; TRBD1 matches at 8 bases. The CDR3 covers 13 residues. V was pared by 7 bases and J by 1 base, with 2 bases of the junction left unmatched. Germline loops: CDR1 ENHRY, CDR2 SYGVKD. The CDR3 spells CAIKGTGNTEAFF. CDR3 sequence (DNA): TGTGCCATCAAGGGGACAGGGAACACTGAAGCTTTCTTT.

Notes on this clone: At one boundary the junction diverges from the germline segment, which might be a read error. The chain uses TRBV11-3 and TRBJ2-7; 8 bases fit TRBD1. Germline V gives CDR1 SGHNT, CDR2 YENEEA. The CDR3 runs to 13 residues. CDR3 protein: CAISLARDRKQYF. The CDR3 DNA sequence: TGTGCCATCAGCCTAGCCCGGGACAGGAAGCAGTACTTC.

The DNA of the CDR3 is TGCGCCAGCAGCCAAGATCCCCCGAGCTCCTATAATTCACCCCTCCACTTT. Its translation: CASSQDPPSSYNSPLHF. The gene calls are TRBV4-3 and TRBJ1-6; D unclear. V was clipped by 0 bases and J by 0 bases, with 9 bases between them. Looked up from germline, CDR1 is LGHNA and CDR2 is YSLEER. The CDR3 sequence is 17 residues long.

This clone occurred once. The chain links TRBV27 to TRBJ2-7; 9 bases are shared with TRBD2. CDR3 length: 15 residues. Germline V gene data show CDR1 as MNHEY and CDR2 as SMNVEV (reference sequence). Losses at the gene ends were 2 bases for V and 2 bases for J; bases not matched to a gene: 4. Here the CDR3 DNA reads TGTGCCAGCAGTTTAATCGGACTAGCGACCTACGAGCAGTACTTC. Its protein product is CASSLIGLATYEQYF.

V gene TRBV11-2 combines with J gene TRBJ1-5; D is ambiguous. Germline lookup yields CDR1 SGHAT and CDR2 FQNNGV. CDR3 length: 15 residues. V lost 1 base, J lost 6 bases, and 13 bases lay in between. The CDR3 sequence is CASSLAPGVGQPQHF. CDR3 bases: TGTGCCAGCAGCTTAGCCCCCGGGGTAGGTCAGCCCCAGCATTTT. The variable domain in full, with the rest retrieved from reference TRBV11-2 and TRBJ1-5, is EAGVAQSPRYKIIEKRQSVAFWCNPISGHATLYWYQQILGQGPKLLIQFQNNGVVDDSQLPKDRFSAERLKGVDSTLKIQPAKLEDSAVYLCASSLAPGVGQPQHFGDGTRLSIL.

The chain has TRBV28 and TRBJ2-7; 9 bases agree with TRBD1. Germline CDR1 and CDR2: MDHEN and SYDVKM. J was trimmed by 3 bases and V by 4 bases; bases with no gene match: 7. The CDR3 has 15 residues. The CDR3 region has the DNA TGTGCCAGCAGTTGGACGGGACAGGGAGTCTACGAGCAGTACTTC. It translates to CASSWTGQGVYEQYF.

The chain has TRBV4-3 and TRBJ2-3; 8 bases map to TRBD2. The CDR3 is 16 residues long. V shed 0 bases and J 1 base; nucleotides not matched to a gene: 3. CDR1 is LGHNA and CDR2 is YSLEER in the germline V gene. CDR3 sequence reads: CASSQDLAGRTDTQYF. The CDR3 nucleotides read TGCGCCAGCAGCCAAGATCTAGCGGGCCGCACAGATACGCAGTATTTT.

The chain combines TRBV7-9 with TRBJ1-4; D is uncertain. The CDR3 runs to 16 residues. From germline, CDR1 is SEHNR and CDR2 FQNEAQ (reference sequence). Deletions cut 3 bases from V and 7 bases from J, with 18 bases between. CDR3 sequence: CASSFTSGSQGEKLFF. CDR3 bases: TGTGCCAGCAGCTTCACTTCTGGGAGTCAAGGTGAAAAACTGTTTTTT.

The rearrangement uses TRBV4-1 and TRBJ1-1, with D uncertain. The ends were cut back, 4 bases at V and 0 bases at J, with 18 bases in the middle. Germline-derived CDR1 and CDR2 are MGHRA and YSYEKL. This CDR3 has 17 amino acids. As DNA, the CDR3 is TGCGCCAGCAGCCCCAGCATGCCAGAACCTATGAACACTGAAGCTTTCTTT. Translation: CASSPSMPEPMNTEAFF.

This clone was recorded only once. The rearrangement uses TRBV5-1 and TRBJ1-1; tentatively, D is TRBD1 (6 bases). Germline-derived CDR1 and CDR2 are SGHRS and YFSETQ. The CDR3 length is 13 residues. The V end lost 4 bases, the J end lost 8 bases, and 15 bases lay between the germline ends. CDR3 in DNA: TGCGCCAGCAGCACAGGACAGTCTGCCGAAGCTTTCTTT. Its protein product is CASSTGQSAEAFF.

This chain joins TRBV3-1 (or the pseudogene TRBV3-2) and TRBJ2-3, with unresolved D. Trimming shortened V by 4 bases and J by 5 bases, and 7 bases separated the two germline ends. This CDR3 comprises 12 residues. Germline loops: CDR1 LGHDT, CDR2 YNNKEL (reference sequence). The CDR3 DNA follows: TGTGCCAGCAGCCTTCGAGGAGATACGCAGTATTTT. This gives the protein CASSLRGDTQYF.

The rearrangement uses TRBV20-1 and TRBJ2-5, with TRBD2 matching 8 bases. The V and J ends lost 3 bases and 1 base, in that order; junction bases with no gene match: 10. The CDR3 sequence is 16 residues long. The germline V gene has CDR1 DFQATT and CDR2 SNEGSKA (reference sequence). CDR3 region: CSASPGLGLLQETQYF. In DNA, the CDR3 is TGCAGTGCTAGTCCGGGACTAGGCCTCCTCCAAGAGACCCAGTACTTC.

The DNA of the CDR3 is TGTGCCAGCAGCCAAGAAAGTCCGGGAGCCTCTGGAAACACCATATATTTT. Translating gives CASSQESPGASGNTIYF. The chain joins TRBV3-1 (or the pseudogene TRBV3-2) to TRBJ1-3; D call uncertain. The CDR3 spans 17 residues. CDR1 is LGHDT and CDR2 is YNNKEL in the germline V gene (reference sequence). V lost 0 bases and J 0 bases, leaving 12 bases between the germline ends.

The rearrangement links TRBV15 to TRBJ2-6; unclear D gene. The CDR3 is 18 amino acids. Germline V CDR1 and CDR2: LNHNV, YYDKDF (reference sequence). V was clipped by 6 bases and J by 0 bases, with 18 bases between them. This CDR3 reads CATRTTARGSSGANVLTF. In nucleotides, the CDR3 is TGTGCCACCAGGACCACTGCAAGAGGAAGCTCTGGGGCCAACGTCCTGACTTTC.

The genes are TRBV10-2 and TRBJ2-7, with TRBD1 matching over 11 bases. The CDR3 totals 13 residues. The trim removed 4 bases at V and 7 bases at J, leaving 3 bases unmatched. Looked up from germline, CDR1 is WSHSY and CDR2 is SAAADI. The CDR3 region has the DNA TGCGCCAGCAGTGGGGACAGGGGGAATGAGCAGTACGTC. This gives the protein CASSGDRGNEQYV.